The rows below give T cell receptor beta chains drawn from one sample of a study of shared clonotypes between healthy human individuals. TCRdb keeps only in-frame clones here, not all; method: immunoSEQ multiplex PCR. The sample consists of some 2.1 million clones, about 95% of them appearing once. Sequenced: naive CD8+ T cells sorted from blood. The receptors come from a man aged 18-30 years in good health. Both conserved end residues are part of each CDR3. The D gene is left open where the match is weak. Clone size is given for some rows only: seen once, a few or many times, or a class if the clone is expanded.

J gene | CDR3 length | clone size | D gene | V gene | CDR3 protein | CDR3 DNA
TRBJ2-7 | 15 | . | . | TRBV14 | CASSQDVTKSHEQYF | TGTGCCAGCAGCCAAGATGTTACGAAGTCCCACGAGCAGTACTTC
TRBJ2-7 | 18 | once | . | TRBV21-1 | CASSPQGLLPSLRYEQYF | TGTGCCAGCAGCCCCCAGGGCCTTCTCCCGTCTCTGAGATACGAGCAGTACTTC
TRBJ2-1 | 11 | . | . | TRBV11-2 | CASSDRGWQFF | TGTGCCAGCAGCGATAGGGGCTGGCAGTTCTTC
TRBJ2-1 | 17 | . | . | TRBV2 | CASSFLVGSGSYNEQFF | TGTGCCAGCAGTTTTCTGGTCGGGTCGGGGTCCTACAATGAGCAGTTCTTC
TRBJ2-5 | 11 | . | . | TRBV7-9 | CASRGGETQYF | TGTGCCAGCAGGGGTGGGGAGACCCAGTACTTC
TRBJ2-1 | 15 | . | TRBD1 | TRBV19 | CASKDRGSSYNEQFF | TGTGCCAGTAAGGACAGGGGGAGCTCCTACAATGAGCAGTTCTTC
TRBJ2-6 | 15 | . | . | TRBV9 | CASSGQASGANVLTF | TGTGCCAGCAGCGGCCAGGCCTCTGGGGCCAACGTCCTGACTTTC
TRBJ1-1 | 15 | . | TRBD1 | TRBV5-6 | CASSLALQGDTEAFF | TGTGCCAGCAGCTTGGCCCTGCAGGGGGACACTGAAGCTTTCTTT
TRBJ2-1 | 16 | . | . | TRBV6-1 | CASSEIDNPYYNEQFF | TGTGCCAGCAGTGAAATCGATAATCCCTACTACAATGAGCAGTTCTTC
TRBJ2-1 | 15 | . | TRBD2 | TRBV4-1 | CASSQEPLAGGEQFF | TGCGCCAGCAGCCAAGAACCACTAGCGGGAGGTGAGCAGTTCTTC
TRBJ1-5 | 18 | . | . | TRBV7-8 | CASSQIGHEDLSNQPQHF | TGTGCCAGCAGCCAGATAGGCCACGAGGACCTTAGCAATCAGCCCCAGCATTTT
TRBJ1-3 | 14 | . | . | TRBV9 | CASSPSWGGNTIYF | TGTGCCAGCAGCCCCTCGTGGGGGGGAAACACCATATATTTT
TRBJ2-1 | 15 | . | TRBD1 | TRBV13 | CASSSRQGALNEQFF | TGTGCCAGCAGCTCGCGACAGGGGGCCCTTAATGAGCAGTTCTTC
TRBJ1-1 | 14 | . | . | TRBV9 | CASTQGVGNTEAFF | TGTGCCAGCACCCAGGGAGTTGGGAACACTGAAGCTTTCTTT
TRBJ1-4 | 16 | . | . | TRBV2 | CASTLTTGAGVEKLFF | TGTGCCAGCACCCTAACCACCGGGGCAGGGGTTGAAAAACTGTTTTTT
TRBJ1-6 | 14 | once | . | TRBV9 | CASSVGAGNSPLHF | TGTGCCAGCAGCGTAGGGGCAGGGAATTCACCCCTCCACTTT
TRBJ1-1 | 15 | . | . | TRBV4-1 | CASSQEVTWNTEAFF | TGCGCCAGCAGCCAAGAGGTCACATGGAACACTGAAGCTTTCTTT
TRBJ1-2 | 13 | . | TRBD1 | TRBV6-6 | CASSLTGDYGYTF | TGTGCCAGCAGTTTAACAGGGGACTATGGCTACACCTTC
TRBJ2-1 | 17 | . | TRBD2 | TRBV7-6 | CASSLGAGAILYNEQFF | TGTGCCAGCAGCTTAGGAGCGGGGGCGATCCTGTACAATGAGCAGTTCTTC
TRBJ2-2 | 14 | . | . | TRBV9 | CASSVGGGTGELFF | TGTGCCAGCAGCGTGGGTGGAGGCACCGGGGAGCTGTTTTTT
TRBJ2-7 | 14 | once | . | TRBV4-3 | CASSPARAAYEQYF | TGCGCCAGCAGCCCCGCTCGGGCAGCCTACGAGCAGTACTTC
TRBJ2-5 | 14 | . | . | TRBV11-2 | CASSPVLDQETQYF | TGTGCCAGCAGCCCCGTTTTGGACCAAGAGACCCAGTACTTC
TRBJ2-7 | 15 | . | TRBD1 | TRBV2 | CASSFSGTGDYEQYF | TGTGCCAGCAGTTTTTCCGGGACAGGGGACTACGAGCAGTACTTC
TRBJ1-3 | 13 | . | . | TRBV7-7 | CARGIGSGNTIYF | TGTGCTAGGGGTATTGGATCTGGAAACACCATATATTTT
TRBJ2-7 | 12 | . | . | TRBV10-1 | CASSEPGYEQYF | TGCGCCAGCAGTGAGCCAGGGTACGAGCAGTACTTC
TRBJ1-4 | 14 | . | . | TRBV11-2 | CASSLGGTNEKLFF | TGTGCCAGCAGCCTCGGGGGAACTAATGAAAAACTGTTTTTT
TRBJ2-5 | 14 | . | . | TRBV13 | CASSYGEIEETQYF | TGTGCCAGCAGCTACGGGGAGATCGAAGAGACCCAGTACTTC
TRBJ2-1 | 17 | . | TRBD2 | TRBV5-8 | CASSVGLAGLSYNEQFF | TGTGCCAGCAGCGTGGGACTAGCGGGACTCTCCTACAATGAGCAGTTCTTC
TRBJ1-1 | 13 | . | . | TRBV6-5 | CASSYAGLGLAFF | TGTGCCAGCAGTTACGCGGGGCTAGGATTAGCTTTCTTT
TRBJ1-1 | 14 | . | . | TRBV9 | CASSVLDLNTEAFF | TGTGCCAGCAGCGTATTAGACCTGAACACTGAAGCTTTCTTT